The 13 T cell receptor beta chains listed next were all sequenced from one sample in a study of T cell responses to AZD1222 COVID-19 vaccine. Profiled with immunoSEQ multiplex PCR; TCRdb holds only in-frame clones, not every one. Seen here are about 130,000 clones, 85% to 95% observed once, and the top ten hold around 6.5%. Here the sequenced sample was peripheral blood, taken 28 days after the second AZD1222 dose. These receptor sequences come from an adult who received the AZD1222 COVID-19 vaccine.

The V gene is TRBV18, the J gene TRBJ2-7; 14 bases are a match to TRBD2. This CDR3 spans 16 amino acids. The germline V gene has CDR1 KGHSH and CDR2 LQKENI. Trimming removed 0 bases from V and 6 bases from J; junction bases left unmatched: 4. The CDR3 DNA is TGTGCCAGCTCACCACCTGGACTAGCGGGGGGTAGCGAGCAGTACTTC. Translated, it gives CASSPPGLAGGSEQYF.

The gene calls are TRBV25-1 and TRBJ1-1; the D gene is possibly TRBD1 (5 bases). Germline V gives CDR1 MGHDK, CDR2 SYGVNS. The CDR3 runs to 15 residues. The germline V and J ends were trimmed by 3 bases and 10 bases, with 21 bases remaining between them. The CDR3 loop is CASSEERGRLTGAFF. DNA for the CDR3: TGTGCCAGCAGTGAGGAACGGGGACGCCTGACGGGAGCTTTCTTT.

The chain has TRBV13 and TRBJ2-3; 14 nucleotides agree with TRBD2. The J segment lost 4 bases and the V segment lost 5 bases, leaving 5 bases of the junction unmatched. From germline, CDR1 is PRHDT and CDR2 FYEKMQ (reference sequence). The CDR3 is made up of 16 amino acids. The CDR3 nucleotides read TGTGCCAGCAGCATACCGGGACTAGCGGGGGCAGATACGCAGTATTTT. Its translation: CASSIPGLAGADTQYF.

The chain has TRBV4-2 and TRBJ1-3; possible D gene TRBD1, 5 bases. In germline, CDR1 is LGHNA, CDR2 YNFKEQ. The CDR3 is 15 residues long. Trimming stripped 1 base from V and 0 bases from J, with 7 bases between. The CDR3 is CASSQGQSSGNTIYF. The CDR3 coding sequence is TGTGCCAGCAGCCAAGGACAGAGCTCTGGAAACACCATATATTTT.

This clone has only one observation. The rearrangement joins TRBV24-1 to TRBJ2-2, with a tentative D call TRBD1 (6 bases). The CDR3 spans 16 residues. The ends were cut back, 2 bases at V and 3 bases at J, with 12 bases in the middle. The germline V gene has CDR1 KGHDR and CDR2 SFDVKD. DNA for the CDR3: TGTGCCACCAGTGATTCTTGGGGGCCCTACACCGGGGAGCTGTTTTTT. This codes for CATSDSWGPYTGELFF.

The V and J genes are TRBV9 and TRBJ2-1; TRBD2 matches 7 bases. Germline CDR1 and CDR2: SGDLS and YYNGEE. The V and J ends lost 7 bases and 4 bases, in that order; junction bases with no gene match: 8. CDR3 length: 14 residues. The CDR3 DNA is TGTGCCAGCGGGGGAGGGAGTCTGTACAATGAGCAGTTCTTC. This gives the protein CASGGGSLYNEQFF.

The chain employs TRBV7-4 and TRBJ1-6; the match to TRBD1 covers 9 bases. After removal of 2 bases from V and 0 bases from J, the junction contained 11 bases not matched to a gene. Looked up from germline, CDR1 is SGHVT and CDR2 is SQSDAQ. The CDR3 loop spans 20 amino acids. The CDR3 loop is CASSLTGTGSTGSYNSPLHF. The CDR3 DNA reads as TGTGCCAGCAGCTTAACAGGGACAGGGTCGACTGGCTCCTATAATTCACCCCTCCACTTT. Full variable domain (outside the CDR3, taken from reference TRBV7-4 and TRBJ1-6): GAGVSQSPRYKVAKRGRDVALRCDSISGHVTLYWYRQTLGQGSEVLTYSQSDAQRDKSGRPSGRFSAERPERSVSTLKIQRTEQGDSAVYLCASSLTGTGSTGSYNSPLHFGNGTRLTVT.

This rearrangement joins TRBV10-1 to TRBJ1-2; D is possibly TRBD1 (6 bases). CDR1 is WNHNN, CDR2 SYGVQD, per germline (reference sequence). The CDR3 is 15 residues long. Trimming shortened V by 9 bases and J by 6 bases, and 23 bases separated the two germline ends. The CDR3 coding sequence is TGCGCCAGTCCTACGACCGGGGTCCGGGGGCATGGCTACACCTTC. It encodes CASPTTGVRGHGYTF.

The genes are TRBV7-9 and TRBJ2-6, with D perhaps given as TRBD1 or TRBD2 (6 bases each). CDR3 length equals 17 residues. Trimming left V 5 bases short and J 1 base short, with 15 bases between. Germline values: CDR1 SEHNR, CDR2 FQNEAQ (reference sequence). CDR3 sequence: CASSLRGSGSGANVLTF. CDR3 sequence (DNA): TGTGCCAGCAGCCTCAGGGGCAGCGGGTCTGGGGCCAACGTCCTGACTTTC.

CDR3 residues: CASSQHVGTVRTSSGNTIYF. The DNA for the CDR3 is TGCGCCAGCAGCCAACACGTGGGGACGGTGAGGACTTCCTCTGGAAACACCATATATTTT. The chain is built from TRBV4-3 and TRBJ1-3, with D perhaps TRBD1 (5 bases). CDR3 length: 20 residues. The ends were cut back, 2 bases at V and 0 bases at J, with 23 bases in the middle. The V gene's germline CDR1 is LGHNA and CDR2 YSLEER.

Here the CDR3 DNA reads TGTGCCAGCACCGTTATCACGGTGGATTATAATTCACCCCTCCACTTT. As protein: CASTVITVDYNSPLHF. This rearrangement joins TRBV7-2 to TRBJ1-6, with unresolved D. CDR1 and CDR2 (germline): SGHTA, FQGNSA. Trimming removed 7 bases at V and 4 bases at J, with 17 bases between. The CDR3 spans 16 residues.

There are a few counts of this clone. The rearrangement joins TRBV6-5 to TRBJ2-7; 9 positions agree with TRBD2. CDR1 is MNHEY, CDR2 SVGAGI, per germline. J lost 2 bases, V lost 0 bases, and 2 bases had no gene match. This CDR3 has 15 residues. CDR3 DNA sequence: TGTGCCAGCAGTTACTCAAGCGGGGGGACCTACGAGCAGTACTTC. This gives the protein CASSYSSGGTYEQYF.

J is TRBJ1-6 and V is TRBV13; possible D gene TRBD1, 6 bases. The V gene's germline CDR1 is PRHDT and CDR2 FYEKMQ (reference sequence). Trimming stripped 10 bases from V and 7 bases from J, with 17 bases between. This CDR3 spans 14 amino acids. The CDR3 here is CATSLQGENSPLHF. In nucleotides, the CDR3 is TGTGCCACCTCCCTACAGGGTGAGAATTCACCCCTCCACTTT.